This TCR beta chain was found in a study of OX40 agonist ivuxolimab in advanced cancers. Here immunoSEQ multiplex PCR was the method, and the copy in TCRdb shows in-frame clones only, minus some. In the table there are around 55,000 clones, 70% to 90% of which are singletons. Germline-derived CDR1 and CDR2 are LGHNA and YSLEER. CDR3 length equals 18 residues. The ends were cut back, 0 bases at V and 2 bases at J, with 19 bases in the middle. This sample comprised CD4+ or CD8+ T cells sorted from blood, obtained in a trial of the OX40 agonist ivuxolimab. The V gene is TRBV4-3, the J gene TRBJ1-2; D unclear. This sequence was found in an adult with an advanced solid tumor such as melanoma, head and neck, liver or kidney cancer. The CDR3 DNA follows: TGCGCCAGCAGCCAAGACCGCTCGGGCCTCACCCTCAACTATGGCTACACCTTC. Translating it yields CASSQDRSGLTLNYGYTF.